This T cell receptor (beta chain) derives from a study of circulating tumor DNA in untreated peripheral T-cell lymphoma. This CDR3 has 15 residues. V was shortened by 0 bases and J by 1 base, with 6 bases between the two germline ends. Germline CDR1 reads MNHGY; CDR2 reads SAAAGT. Assay: immunoSEQ multiplex PCR; the TCRdb copy retains only in-frame clones and omits some. The sample yields some 10,000 clones, around 76% seen once. The clonotype comes from a human donor with peripheral T-cell lymphoma. The V and J genes are TRBV6-8 and TRBJ2-2; D possibly uses TRBD1 or TRBD2 (5 bases each). Sequencing used tumor tissue. The chain's CDR3 is CASSYSGVNTGELFF. The CDR3 bases are TGTGCCAGCAGTTACTCGGGGGTGAACACCGGGGAGCTGTTTTTT.